This entry features one T cell receptor (beta chain) sequence. Source study methods: How many nucleated cells were present was estimated from reference gene primer amplification. Libraries were prepared by immunoSEQ multiplex PCR; TCRdb keeps only in-frame clonotypes and omits some of them. V and J calls and clone size come straight from that table; D and trimming were deduced from the DNA. This sample has approximately 240,000 clones, with nearly 90% found just once. The germline V gene has CDR1 SQVTM and CDR2 ANQGSEA. V dropped 3 bases and J dropped 0 bases, with 9 bases sitting between them. This CDR3 contains 14 residues. This sample was taken from a study of blood T cell repertoires in COVID-19. In the study overall: Acute and convalescent COVID-19 specimens originated in the United States, Italy and Spain. From T cells, B-cell-depleted T cells, or PBMCs came the material, which was cDNA or gDNA.

V usage is TRBV29-1 and J usage is TRBJ1-3; D remains unclear. The sequencing input was peripheral blood. This receptor was taken from a woman between 40 and 50 years old who had recovered from COVID-19. This CDR3 is CSVDPSSSGNTIYF. CDR3 DNA: TGCAGCGTTGATCCCTCCTCCTCTGGAAACACCATATATTTT.